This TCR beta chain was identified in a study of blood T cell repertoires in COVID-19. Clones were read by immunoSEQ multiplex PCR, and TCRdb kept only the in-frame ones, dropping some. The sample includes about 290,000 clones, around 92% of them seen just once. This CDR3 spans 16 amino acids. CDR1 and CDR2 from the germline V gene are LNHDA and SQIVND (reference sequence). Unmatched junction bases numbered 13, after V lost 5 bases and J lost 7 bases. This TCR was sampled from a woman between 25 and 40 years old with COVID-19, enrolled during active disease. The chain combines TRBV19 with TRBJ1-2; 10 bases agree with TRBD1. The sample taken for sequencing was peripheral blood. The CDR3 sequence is CASSSRDRGRLSGYTF. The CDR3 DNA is TGTGCCAGTAGTTCTCGAGACAGGGGGCGCTTATCTGGCTACACCTTC.